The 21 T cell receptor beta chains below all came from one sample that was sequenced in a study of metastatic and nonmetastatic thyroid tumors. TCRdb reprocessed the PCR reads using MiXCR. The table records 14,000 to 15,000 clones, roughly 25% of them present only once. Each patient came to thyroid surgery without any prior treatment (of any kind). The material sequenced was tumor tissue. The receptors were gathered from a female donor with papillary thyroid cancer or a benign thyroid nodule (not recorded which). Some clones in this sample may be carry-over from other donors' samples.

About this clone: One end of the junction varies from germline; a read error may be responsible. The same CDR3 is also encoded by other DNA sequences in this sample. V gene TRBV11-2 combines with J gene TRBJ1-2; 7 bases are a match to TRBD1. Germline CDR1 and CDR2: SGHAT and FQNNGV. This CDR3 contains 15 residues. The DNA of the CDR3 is TGTGCCAGCAGCTTAGTGGGACAGAAGGTAAAGGGCTACACATTC. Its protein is CASSLVGQKVKGYTF. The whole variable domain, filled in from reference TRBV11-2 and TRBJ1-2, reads EAGVAQSPRYKIIEKRQSVAFWCNPISGHATLYWYQQILGQGPKLLIQFQNNGVVDDSQLPKDRFSAERLKGVDSTLKIQPAKLEDSAVYLCASSLVGQKVKGYTFGSGTRLTVV.

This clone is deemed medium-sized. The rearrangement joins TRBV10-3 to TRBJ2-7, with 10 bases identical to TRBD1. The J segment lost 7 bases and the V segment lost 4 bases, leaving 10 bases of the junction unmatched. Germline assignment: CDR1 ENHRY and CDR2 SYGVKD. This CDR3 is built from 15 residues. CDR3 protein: CAISAPGQGTEEQYF. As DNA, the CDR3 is TGTGCCATCAGTGCGCCGGGACAGGGGACGGAAGAGCAGTACTTC.

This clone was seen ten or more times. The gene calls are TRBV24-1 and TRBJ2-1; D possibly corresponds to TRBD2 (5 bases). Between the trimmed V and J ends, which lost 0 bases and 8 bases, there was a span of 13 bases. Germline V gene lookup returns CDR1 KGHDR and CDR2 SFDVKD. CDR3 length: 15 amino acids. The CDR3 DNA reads TGTGCCACCAGTGATTTGGGCTACGCCGGGGATGAGCAGTTCTTC. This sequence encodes CATSDLGYAGDEQFF.

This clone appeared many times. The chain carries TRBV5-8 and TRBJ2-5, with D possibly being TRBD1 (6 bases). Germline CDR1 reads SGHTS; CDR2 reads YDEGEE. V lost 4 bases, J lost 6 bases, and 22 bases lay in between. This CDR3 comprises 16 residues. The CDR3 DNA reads TGTGCCAGCAGCCCTACCCCAGGGGCGCTTGGGAAGACCCAGTACTTC. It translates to CASSPTPGALGKTQYF.

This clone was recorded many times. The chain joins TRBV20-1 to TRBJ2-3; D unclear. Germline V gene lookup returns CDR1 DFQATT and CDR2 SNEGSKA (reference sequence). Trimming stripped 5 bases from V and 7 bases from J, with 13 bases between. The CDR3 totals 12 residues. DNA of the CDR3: TGCAGTGCTGGATTTCATGGGAATACGCAGTATTTT. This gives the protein CSAGFHGNTQYF.

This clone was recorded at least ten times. This CDR3 reads CASSLVPGLASSYEQYF. The CDR3 bases are TGCGCCAGCAGCTTGGTTCCGGGACTAGCGTCATCCTACGAGCAGTACTTC. The chain employs TRBV5-1 and TRBJ2-7; 10 positions match TRBD2. CDR3 size: 17 residues. Germline CDR1 is SGHRS and CDR2 is YFSETQ. V was pared by 0 bases and J by 1 base, with 7 bases of the junction left unmatched.

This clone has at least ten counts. The CDR3 DNA reads TGTGCCAGCAGCGCTACTCGTCAAGGGACATTGTTAGCCAAAAACATTCAGTACTTC. Its protein is CASSATRQGTLLAKNIQYF. This chain connects TRBV11-2 to TRBJ2-4; D might be TRBD1 (6 bases). V shed 5 bases and J shed 0 bases, with 23 bases lying between them. Germline values: CDR1 SGHAT, CDR2 FQNNGV. The CDR3 extends over 19 amino acids.

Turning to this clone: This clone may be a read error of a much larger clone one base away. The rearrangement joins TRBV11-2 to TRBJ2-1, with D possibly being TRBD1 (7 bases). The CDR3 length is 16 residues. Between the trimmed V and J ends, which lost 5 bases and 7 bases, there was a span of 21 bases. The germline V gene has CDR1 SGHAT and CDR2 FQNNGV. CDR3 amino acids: CASSPRGDPSGNEQFF. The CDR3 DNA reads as TGTGCCAGCAGCCCCAGGGGGGACCCCTCGGGTAATGAGCAGTTCTTC. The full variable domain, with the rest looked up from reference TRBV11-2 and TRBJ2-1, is EAGVAQSPRYKIIEKRQSVAFWCNPISGHATLYWYQQILGQGPKLLIQFQNNGVVDDSQLPKDRFSAERLKGVDSTLKIQPAKLEDSAVYLCASSPRGDPSGNEQFFGPGTRLTVL.

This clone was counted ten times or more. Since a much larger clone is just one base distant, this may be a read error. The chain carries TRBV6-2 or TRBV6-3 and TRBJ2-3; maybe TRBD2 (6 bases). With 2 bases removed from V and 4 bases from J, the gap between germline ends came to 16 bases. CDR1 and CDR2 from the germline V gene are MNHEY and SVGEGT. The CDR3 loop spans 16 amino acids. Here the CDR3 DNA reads TGTGCCAGCAGTTACATTAGCGGAGCCGGCGCAGATACGCAGTATTTT. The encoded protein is CASSYISGAGADTQYF.

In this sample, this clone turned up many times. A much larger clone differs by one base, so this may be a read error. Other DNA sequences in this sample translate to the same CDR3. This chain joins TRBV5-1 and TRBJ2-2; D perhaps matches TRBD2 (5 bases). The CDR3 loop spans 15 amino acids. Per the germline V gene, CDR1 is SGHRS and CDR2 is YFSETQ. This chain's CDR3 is CASSLGHRNTGELLF. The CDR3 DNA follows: TGCGCCAGCAGCTTGGGGCACCGGAACACCGGGGAGCTGCTTTTT.

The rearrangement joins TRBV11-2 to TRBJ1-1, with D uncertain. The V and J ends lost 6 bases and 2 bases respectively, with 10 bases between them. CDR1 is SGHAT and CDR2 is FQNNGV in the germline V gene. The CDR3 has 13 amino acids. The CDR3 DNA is TGTGCCAGCAGTTTATACTCCAACACTGAAGCTTTCTTT. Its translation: CASSLYSNTEAFF.

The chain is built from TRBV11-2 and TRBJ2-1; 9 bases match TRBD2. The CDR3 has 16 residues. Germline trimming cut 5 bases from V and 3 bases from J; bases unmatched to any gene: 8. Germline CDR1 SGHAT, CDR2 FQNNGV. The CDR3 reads CASSRTMTSGYNEQFF. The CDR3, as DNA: TGTGCCAGCAGCCGAACCATGACTAGCGGCTACAATGAGCAGTTCTTC.

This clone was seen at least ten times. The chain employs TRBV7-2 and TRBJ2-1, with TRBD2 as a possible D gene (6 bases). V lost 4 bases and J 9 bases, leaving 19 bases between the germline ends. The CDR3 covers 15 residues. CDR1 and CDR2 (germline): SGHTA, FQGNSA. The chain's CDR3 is CASSSPNDPRGEQFF. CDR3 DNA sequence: TGTGCCAGCAGCTCCCCCAACGACCCGCGGGGTGAGCAGTTCTTC. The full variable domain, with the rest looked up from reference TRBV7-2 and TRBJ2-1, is GAGVSQSPSNKVTEKGKDVELRCDPISGHTALYWYRQSLGQGLEFLIYFQGNSAPDKSGLPSDRFSAERTGGSVSTLTIQRTQQEDSAVYLCASSSPNDPRGEQFFGPGTRLTVL.

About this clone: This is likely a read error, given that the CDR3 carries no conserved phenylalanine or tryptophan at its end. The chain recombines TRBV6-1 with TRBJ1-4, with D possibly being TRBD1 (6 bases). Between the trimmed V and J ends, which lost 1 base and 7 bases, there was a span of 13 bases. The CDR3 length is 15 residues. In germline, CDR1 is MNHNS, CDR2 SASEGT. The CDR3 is CASSEVAGEGEKLFS. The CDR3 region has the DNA TGTGCCAGCAGTGAAGTGGCAGGGGAAGGTGAAAAACTGTTTTCT.

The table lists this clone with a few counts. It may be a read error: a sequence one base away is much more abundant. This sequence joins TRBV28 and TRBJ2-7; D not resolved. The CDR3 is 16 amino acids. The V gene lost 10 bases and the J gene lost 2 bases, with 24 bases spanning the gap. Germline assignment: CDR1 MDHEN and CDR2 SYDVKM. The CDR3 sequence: CAILSGMETDPYEQYF. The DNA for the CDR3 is TGTGCCATCCTTTCGGGCATGGAGACTGATCCCTACGAGCAGTACTTC.

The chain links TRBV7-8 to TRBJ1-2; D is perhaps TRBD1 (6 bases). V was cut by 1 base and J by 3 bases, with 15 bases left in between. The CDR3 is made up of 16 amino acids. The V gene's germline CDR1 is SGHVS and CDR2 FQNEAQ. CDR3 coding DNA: TGTGCCAGCAGCTTAGAAGGCCCGGGGGCCCACTATGGCTACACCTTC. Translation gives CASSLEGPGAHYGYTF.

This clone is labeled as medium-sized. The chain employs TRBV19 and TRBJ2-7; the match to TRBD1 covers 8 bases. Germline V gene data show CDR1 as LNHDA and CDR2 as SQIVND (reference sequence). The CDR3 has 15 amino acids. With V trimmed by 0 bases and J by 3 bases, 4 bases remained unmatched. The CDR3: CASSIEGQGRYEQYF. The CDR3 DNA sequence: TGTGCCAGTAGTATAGAAGGACAGGGTCGCTACGAGCAGTACTTC.

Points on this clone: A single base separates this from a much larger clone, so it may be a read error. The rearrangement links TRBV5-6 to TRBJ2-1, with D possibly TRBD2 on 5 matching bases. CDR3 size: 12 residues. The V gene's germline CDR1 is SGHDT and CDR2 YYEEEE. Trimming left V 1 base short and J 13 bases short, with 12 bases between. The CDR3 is CASSLLALDQFF. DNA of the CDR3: TGTGCCAGCAGCTTGCTGGCACTAGATCAGTTCTTC.

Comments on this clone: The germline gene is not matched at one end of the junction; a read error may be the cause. This chain's CDR3 is CASSERECNEQFF. The CDR3 nucleotides read TGCGCCAGCAGTGAGCGGGAGTGCAATGAGCAGTTCTTC. V and J are TRBV25-1 and TRBJ2-1; TRBD2 matches 8 bases. Germline CDR1 is MGHDK and CDR2 is SYGVNS. The CDR3 spans 13 residues.

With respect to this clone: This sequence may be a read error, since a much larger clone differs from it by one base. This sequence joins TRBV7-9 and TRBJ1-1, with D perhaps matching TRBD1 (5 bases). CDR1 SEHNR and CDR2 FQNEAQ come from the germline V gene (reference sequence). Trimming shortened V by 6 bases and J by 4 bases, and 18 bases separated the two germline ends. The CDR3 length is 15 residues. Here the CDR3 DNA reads TGTGCCAGCAGATTGGCAGTGGGACCGGGCACTGAAGCTTTCTTT. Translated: CASRLAVGPGTEAFF.

The CDR3 spells CASRVRGQIISYEQYF. The CDR3 bases are TGTGCCAGCAGAGTCAGGGGCCAGATTATATCCTACGAGCAGTACTTC. This rearrangement joins TRBV4-2 to TRBJ2-7; a weak D match, TRBD1 (6 bases). CDR3 length equals 16 residues. Germline V gene lookup returns CDR1 LGHNA and CDR2 YNFKEQ. The V end was cut by 6 bases, the J end by 1 base, with 19 bases between.